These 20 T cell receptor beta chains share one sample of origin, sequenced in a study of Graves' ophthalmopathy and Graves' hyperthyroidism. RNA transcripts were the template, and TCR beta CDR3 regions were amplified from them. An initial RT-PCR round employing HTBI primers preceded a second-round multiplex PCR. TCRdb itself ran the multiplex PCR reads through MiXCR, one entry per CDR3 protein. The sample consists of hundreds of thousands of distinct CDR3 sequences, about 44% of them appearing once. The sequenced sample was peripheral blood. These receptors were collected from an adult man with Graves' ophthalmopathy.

The CDR3 loop reads CATSDDRAAGEDEQFF. The CDR3, as DNA: TGTGCCACCAGCGACGACAGGGCCGCGGGGGAGGATGAGCAGTTCTTC. The chain employs TRBV15 and TRBJ2-7, with D perhaps assigned TRBD1 or TRBD2 (7 bases each). The DNA matches TRBJ2-1 better at its end, which makes the J call doubtful. In germline, CDR1 is LNHNV, CDR2 YYDKDF (reference sequence). The CDR3 totals 16 residues.

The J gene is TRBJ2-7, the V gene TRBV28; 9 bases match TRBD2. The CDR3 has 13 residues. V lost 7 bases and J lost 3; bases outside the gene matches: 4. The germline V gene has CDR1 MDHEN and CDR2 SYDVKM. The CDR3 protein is CASKAGGRYEQYF. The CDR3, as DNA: TGTGCCAGCAAAGCGGGGGGACGCTACGAGCAGTACTTC.

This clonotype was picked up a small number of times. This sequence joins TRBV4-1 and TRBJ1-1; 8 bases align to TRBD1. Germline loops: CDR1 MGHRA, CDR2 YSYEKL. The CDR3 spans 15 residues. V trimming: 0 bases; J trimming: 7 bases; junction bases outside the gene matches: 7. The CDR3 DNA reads TGCGCCAGCAGCCAAGAGACAGGGGCCCCCAATGAAGCTTTCTTT. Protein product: CASSQETGAPNEAFF.

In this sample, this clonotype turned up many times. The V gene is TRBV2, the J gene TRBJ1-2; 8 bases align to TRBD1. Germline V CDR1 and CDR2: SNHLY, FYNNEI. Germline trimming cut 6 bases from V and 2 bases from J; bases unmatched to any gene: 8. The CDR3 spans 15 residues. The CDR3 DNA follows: TGTGCCAGCAGGGTCGACAGGGGAGGGAACTATGGCTACACCTTC. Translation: CASRVDRGGNYGYTF.

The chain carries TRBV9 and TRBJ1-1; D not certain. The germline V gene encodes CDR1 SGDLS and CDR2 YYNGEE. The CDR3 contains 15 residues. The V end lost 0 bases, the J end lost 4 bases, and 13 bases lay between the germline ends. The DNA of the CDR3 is TGTGCCAGCAGCGTAGACCAGGACTGGGGCACTGAAGCTTTCTTT. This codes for CASSVDQDWGTEAFF.

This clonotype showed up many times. The CDR3 DNA reads TGTGCCACCAGCAGAGACAGCCTGAACACTGAAGCTTTCTTT. Translating gives CATSRDSLNTEAFF. V gene TRBV15 combines with J gene TRBJ1-1; D uncertain. This CDR3 contains 14 residues. Germline-derived CDR1 and CDR2 are LNHNV and YYDKDF (reference sequence). With 0 bases removed from V and 0 bases from J, the gap between germline ends came to 5 bases.

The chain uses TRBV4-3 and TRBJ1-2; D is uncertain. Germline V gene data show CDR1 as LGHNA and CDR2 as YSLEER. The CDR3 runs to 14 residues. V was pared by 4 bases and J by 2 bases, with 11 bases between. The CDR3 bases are TGCGCCAGCAGCCCTGAGAACAGAAACTATGGCTACACCTTC. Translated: CASSPENRNYGYTF.

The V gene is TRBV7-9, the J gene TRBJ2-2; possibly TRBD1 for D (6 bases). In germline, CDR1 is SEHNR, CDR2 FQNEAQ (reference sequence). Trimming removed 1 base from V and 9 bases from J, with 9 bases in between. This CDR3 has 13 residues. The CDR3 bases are TGTGCCAGCAGCTTAGGGGGGCGGTGGGAGCTGTTTTTT. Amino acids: CASSLGGRWELFF.

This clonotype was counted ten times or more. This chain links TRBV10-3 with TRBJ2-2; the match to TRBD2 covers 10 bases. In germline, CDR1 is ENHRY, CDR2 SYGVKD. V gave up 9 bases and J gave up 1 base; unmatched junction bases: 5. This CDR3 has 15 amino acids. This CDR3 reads CAIRTSGENTGELFF. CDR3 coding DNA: TGTGCCATACGGACTAGCGGCGAGAACACCGGGGAGCTGTTTTTT.

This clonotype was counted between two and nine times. The DNA of the CDR3 is TGTGCCAGCAGCCTACAAACTGGGACCCCTACAGAGACCCAGTACTTC. It specifies CASSLQTGTPTETQYF. This chain uses TRBV7-9 with TRBJ2-5, with D perhaps given as TRBD1 or TRBD2 (5 bases each). Trimming took off 5 bases at V and 4 bases at J, with 20 bases between the two ends. The CDR3 consists of 16 residues. Germline loops: CDR1 SEHNR, CDR2 FQNEAQ (reference sequence).

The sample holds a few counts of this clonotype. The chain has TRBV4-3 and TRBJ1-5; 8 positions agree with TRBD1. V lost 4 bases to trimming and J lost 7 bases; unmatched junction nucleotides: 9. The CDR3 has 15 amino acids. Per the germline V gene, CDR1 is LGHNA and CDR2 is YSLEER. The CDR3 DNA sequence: TGCGCCAGCAGCCCCAGGGGGCGAGAGATCCAGCCCCAGCATTTT. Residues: CASSPRGREIQPQHF.

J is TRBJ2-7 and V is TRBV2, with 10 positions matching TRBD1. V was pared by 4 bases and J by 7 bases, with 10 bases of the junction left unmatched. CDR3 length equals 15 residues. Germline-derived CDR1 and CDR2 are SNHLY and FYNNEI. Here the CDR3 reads CASSVLRTGGGEQYF. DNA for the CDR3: TGTGCCAGCAGTGTATTGAGGACAGGGGGTGGGGAGCAGTACTTC.

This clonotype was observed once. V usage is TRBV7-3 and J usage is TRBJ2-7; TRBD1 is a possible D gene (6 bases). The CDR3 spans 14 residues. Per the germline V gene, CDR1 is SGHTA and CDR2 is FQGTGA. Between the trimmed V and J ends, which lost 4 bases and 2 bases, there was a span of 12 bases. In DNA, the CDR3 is TGTGCCAGCAGCTCAGGGGCCAGAACCTACGAGCAGTACTTC. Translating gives CASSSGARTYEQYF.

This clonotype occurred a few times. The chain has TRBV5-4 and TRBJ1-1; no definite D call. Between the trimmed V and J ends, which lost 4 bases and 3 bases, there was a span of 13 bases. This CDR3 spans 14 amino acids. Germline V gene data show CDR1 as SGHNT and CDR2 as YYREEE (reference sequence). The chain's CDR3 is CASSLGLWDTEAFF. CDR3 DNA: TGTGCCAGCAGCCTGGGGTTGTGGGACACTGAAGCTTTCTTT.

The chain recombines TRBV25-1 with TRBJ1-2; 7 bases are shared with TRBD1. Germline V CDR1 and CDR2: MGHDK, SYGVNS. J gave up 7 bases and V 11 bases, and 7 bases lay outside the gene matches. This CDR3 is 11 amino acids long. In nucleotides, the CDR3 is TGTGCCGCCCAACAGGGGTTTGGCTACACCTTC. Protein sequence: CAAQQGFGYTF.

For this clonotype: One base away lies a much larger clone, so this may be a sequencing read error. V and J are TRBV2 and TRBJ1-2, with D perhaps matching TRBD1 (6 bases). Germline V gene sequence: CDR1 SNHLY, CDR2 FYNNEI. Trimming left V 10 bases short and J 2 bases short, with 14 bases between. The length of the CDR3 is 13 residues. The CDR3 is CANKSGVNYGYTF. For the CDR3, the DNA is TGTGCCAACAAATCAGGGGTAAACTATGGCTACACCTTC.

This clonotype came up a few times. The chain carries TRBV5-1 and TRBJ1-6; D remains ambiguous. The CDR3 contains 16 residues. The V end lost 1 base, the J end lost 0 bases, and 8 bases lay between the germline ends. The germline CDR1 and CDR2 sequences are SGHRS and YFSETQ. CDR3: CASSLRESSYNSPLHF. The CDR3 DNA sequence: TGCGCCAGCAGCTTGAGGGAGAGCTCCTATAATTCACCCCTCCACTTT.

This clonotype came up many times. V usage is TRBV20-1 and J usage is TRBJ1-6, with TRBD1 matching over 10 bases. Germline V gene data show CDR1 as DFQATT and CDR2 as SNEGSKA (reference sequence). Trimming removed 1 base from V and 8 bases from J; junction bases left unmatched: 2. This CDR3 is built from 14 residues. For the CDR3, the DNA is TGCAGTGCTAGAGGACAGGGGGCTTATTCACCCCTCCACTTT. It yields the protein CSARGQGAYSPLHF.

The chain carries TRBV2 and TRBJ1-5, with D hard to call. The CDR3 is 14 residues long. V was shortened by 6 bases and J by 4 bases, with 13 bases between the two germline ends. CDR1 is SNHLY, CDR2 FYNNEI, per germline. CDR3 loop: CASSPRILNQPQHF. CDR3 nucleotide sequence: TGTGCCAGCAGCCCCAGGATCTTGAATCAGCCCCAGCATTTT.

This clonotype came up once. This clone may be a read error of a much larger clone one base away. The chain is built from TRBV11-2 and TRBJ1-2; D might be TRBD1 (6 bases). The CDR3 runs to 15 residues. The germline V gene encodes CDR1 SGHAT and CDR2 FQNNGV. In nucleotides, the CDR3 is TGTGCCAGCAGCTTAACCAGCGTCGGACAGTATGGCCACACCTTC. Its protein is CASSLTSVGQYGHTF.